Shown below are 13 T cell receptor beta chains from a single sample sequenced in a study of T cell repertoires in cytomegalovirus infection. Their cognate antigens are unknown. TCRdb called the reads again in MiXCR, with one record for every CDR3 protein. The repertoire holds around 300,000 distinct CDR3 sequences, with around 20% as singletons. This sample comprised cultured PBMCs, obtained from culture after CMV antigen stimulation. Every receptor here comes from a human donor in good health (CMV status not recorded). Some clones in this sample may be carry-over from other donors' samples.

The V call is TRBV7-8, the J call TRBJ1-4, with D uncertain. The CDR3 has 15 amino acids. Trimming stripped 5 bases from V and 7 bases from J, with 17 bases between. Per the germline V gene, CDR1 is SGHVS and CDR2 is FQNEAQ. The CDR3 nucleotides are TGTGCCAGCAGCATAGACCGGGGAAGGAGTGAAAAACTGTTTTTT. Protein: CASSIDRGRSEKLFF.

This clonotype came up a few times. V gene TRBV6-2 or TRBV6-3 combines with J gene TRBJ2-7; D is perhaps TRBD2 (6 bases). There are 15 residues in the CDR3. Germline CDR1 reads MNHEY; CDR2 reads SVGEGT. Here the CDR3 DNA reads TGTGCCAGCAGTCACTCGGGGGTTGGCCAAGGCGAGCAGTACGTC. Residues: CASSHSGVGQGEQYV.

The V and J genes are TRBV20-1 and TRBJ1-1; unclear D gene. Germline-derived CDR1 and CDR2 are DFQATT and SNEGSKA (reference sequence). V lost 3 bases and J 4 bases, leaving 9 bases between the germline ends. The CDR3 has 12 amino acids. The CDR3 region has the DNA TGCAGTGCTAGCCAGGACCCCACTGAAGCTTTCTTT. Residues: CSASQDPTEAFF.

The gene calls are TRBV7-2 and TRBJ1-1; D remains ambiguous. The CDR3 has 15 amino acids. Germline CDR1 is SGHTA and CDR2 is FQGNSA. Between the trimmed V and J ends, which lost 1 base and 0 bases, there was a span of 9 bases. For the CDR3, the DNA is TGTGCCAGCAGCTTAGGCCGAATGGTGAACACTGAAGCTTTCTTT. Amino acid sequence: CASSLGRMVNTEAFF. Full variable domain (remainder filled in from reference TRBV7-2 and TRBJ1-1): GAGVSQSPSNKVTEKGKDVELRCDPISGHTALYWYRQSLGQGLEFLIYFQGNSAPDKSGLPSDRFSAERTGGSVSTLTIQRTQQEDSAVYLCASSLGRMVNTEAFFGQGTRLTVV.

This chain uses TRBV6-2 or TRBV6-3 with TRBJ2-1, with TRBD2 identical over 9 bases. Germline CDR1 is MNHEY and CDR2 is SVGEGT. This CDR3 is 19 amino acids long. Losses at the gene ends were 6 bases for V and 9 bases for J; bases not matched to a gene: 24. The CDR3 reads CASRGVASGIQIRSGEQFF. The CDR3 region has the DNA TGTGCCAGCAGAGGTGTTGCTAGCGGGATCCAGATACGATCCGGTGAGCAGTTCTTC.

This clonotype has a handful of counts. This chain's CDR3 is CASSQIWGSAHEQFF. Here the CDR3 DNA reads TGCGCCAGCAGCCAAATTTGGGGTAGCGCGCACGAGCAGTTCTTC. The chain links TRBV4-3 to TRBJ2-1; the D gene is possibly TRBD2 (5 bases). The CDR3 is 15 amino acids. Trimming took 2 bases from V and 10 from J, leaving 18 bases between them. The V gene's germline CDR1 is LGHNA and CDR2 YSLEER.

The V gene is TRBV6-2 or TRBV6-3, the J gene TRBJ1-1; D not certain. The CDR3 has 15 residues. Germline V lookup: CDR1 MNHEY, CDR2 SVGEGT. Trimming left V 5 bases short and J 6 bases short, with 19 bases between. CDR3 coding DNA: TGTGCCAGCAGTACCTCATTCCGGGTTGGGTCTGAAGCTTTCTTT. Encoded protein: CASSTSFRVGSEAFF.

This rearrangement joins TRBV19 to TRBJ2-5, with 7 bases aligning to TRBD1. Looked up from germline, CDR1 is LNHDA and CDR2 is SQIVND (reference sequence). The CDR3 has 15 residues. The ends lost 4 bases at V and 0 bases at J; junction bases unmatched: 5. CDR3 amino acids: CASSTTGWDQETQYF. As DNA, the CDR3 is TGTGCCAGTAGTACGACAGGGTGGGACCAAGAGACCCAGTACTTC. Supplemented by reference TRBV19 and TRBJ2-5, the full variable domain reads DGGITQSPKYLFRKEGQNVTLSCEQNLNHDAMYWYRQDPGQGLRLIYYSQIVNDFQKGDIAEGYSVSREKKESFPLTVTSAQKNPTAFYLCASSTTGWDQETQYFGPGTRLLVL.

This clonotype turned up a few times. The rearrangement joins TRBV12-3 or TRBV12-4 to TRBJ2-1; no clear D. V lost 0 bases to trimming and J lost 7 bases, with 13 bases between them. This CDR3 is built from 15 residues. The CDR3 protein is CASSLAPKGLNEQFF. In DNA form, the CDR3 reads TGTGCCAGCAGTTTAGCGCCAAAAGGGCTGAATGAGCAGTTCTTC.

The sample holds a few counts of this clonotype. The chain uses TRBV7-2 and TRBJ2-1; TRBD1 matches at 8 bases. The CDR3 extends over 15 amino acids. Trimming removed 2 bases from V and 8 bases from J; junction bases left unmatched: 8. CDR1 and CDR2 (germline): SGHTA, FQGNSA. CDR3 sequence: CASSLWPTGVYEQFF. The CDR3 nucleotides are TGTGCCAGCAGCTTATGGCCGACAGGGGTATATGAGCAGTTCTTC.

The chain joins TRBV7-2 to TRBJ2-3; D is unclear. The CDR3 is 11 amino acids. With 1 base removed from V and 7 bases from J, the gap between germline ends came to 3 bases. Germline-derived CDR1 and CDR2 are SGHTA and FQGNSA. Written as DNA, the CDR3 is TGTGCCAGCAGCTTAGGCCATACGCAGTATTTT. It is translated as CASSLGHTQYF.

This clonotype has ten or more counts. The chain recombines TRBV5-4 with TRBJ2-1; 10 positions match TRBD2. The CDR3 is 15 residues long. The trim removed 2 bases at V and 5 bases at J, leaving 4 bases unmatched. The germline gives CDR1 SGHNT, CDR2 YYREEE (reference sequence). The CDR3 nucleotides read TGTGCCAGCAGCTTCGGGACTAGCGCCAACAATGAGCAGTTCTTC. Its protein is CASSFGTSANNEQFF.

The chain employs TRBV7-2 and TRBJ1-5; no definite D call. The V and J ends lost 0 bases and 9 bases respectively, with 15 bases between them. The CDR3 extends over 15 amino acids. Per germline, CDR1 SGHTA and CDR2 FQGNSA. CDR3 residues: CASSLARNTQAPQHF. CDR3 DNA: TGTGCCAGCAGCTTAGCCCGGAACACTCAAGCGCCCCAGCATTTT.